The 9 T cell receptor beta chains reported below all come from one sample, sequenced in a study of cytomegalovirus exposure and HLA in healthy donors. This PCR relied on a set of 60 Vbeta primers and 13 Jbeta primers. The repertoire was sequenced with immunoSEQ multiplex PCR; TCRdb's copy has only in-frame clones and lacks some. The sample has 250,000 to 350,000 clones, roughly 85% seen once; the top ten hold roughly 4%. Material: PBMCs. All receptors come from a man aged 35 to 55 in good health and CMV-seropositive.

CDR3 DNA sequence: TGTGCCAGCAGTTACGGGGGATCTGGCTACGAGCAGTACTTC. This translates into CASSYGGSGYEQYF. The chain employs TRBV27 and TRBJ2-5; TRBD2 is a possible D gene (6 bases). The J call is doubtful: the DNA matches TRBJ2-7 better. The CDR3 runs to 14 residues. In germline, CDR1 is MNHEY, CDR2 SMNVEV (reference sequence).

J is TRBJ2-7 and V is TRBV28; D is possibly TRBD1 (6 bases). The germline V gene has CDR1 MDHEN and CDR2 SYDVKM. The CDR3 totals 17 residues. V dropped 1 base and J dropped 3 bases, with 19 bases sitting between them. CDR3 sequence: CASSLSLGAAGDYEQYF. Written as DNA, the CDR3 is TGTGCCAGCAGTTTATCTTTGGGGGCCGCAGGGGACTACGAGCAGTACTTC.

The chain uses TRBV18 and TRBJ1-3; 8 bases line up with TRBD1. Germline V lookup: CDR1 KGHSH, CDR2 LQKENI. This CDR3 has 14 amino acids. V lost 4 bases to trimming and J lost 2 bases; unmatched junction nucleotides: 1. CDR3 nucleotides: TGTGCCAGCTCACAGGACAGGGCTGGAAACACCATATATTTT. Translated: CASSQDRAGNTIYF. The full variable domain, with the rest looked up from reference TRBV18 and TRBJ1-3, is NAGVMQNPRHLVRRRGQEARLRCSPMKGHSHVYWYRQLPEEGLKFMVYLQKENIIDESGMPKERFSAEFPKEGPSILRIQQVVRGDSAAYFCASSQDRAGNTIYFGEGSWLTVV.

This clone has more than one count but fewer than ten. V gene TRBV2 combines with J gene TRBJ1-1; D remains unclear. Germline-derived CDR1 and CDR2 are SNHLY and FYNNEI. The germline V and J ends were trimmed by 10 bases and 0 bases, with 15 bases remaining between them. The CDR3 length is 14 residues. CDR3 in DNA: TGTGCCACCGAGCTACAGTCAATGAACACTGAAGCTTTCTTT. It specifies CATELQSMNTEAFF.

Details on this clone: The junction shows a germline mismatch at one end, possibly a read error. The chain recombines TRBV4-1 with TRBJ2-1, with TRBD2 identical over 15 bases. In germline, CDR1 is MGHRA, CDR2 YSYEKL. There are 17 residues in the CDR3. DNA for the CDR3: TGCGCCAGCGGCCAAGAAGCCGGGACTAGCGGGAGGAGTGAGCAGTTCTTC. Its translation: CASGQEAGTSGRSEQFF.

The chain carries TRBV29-1 and TRBJ1-1; TRBD1 matches at 7 bases. The CDR3 covers 16 residues. Germline trimming cut 7 bases from V and 4 bases from J; bases unmatched to any gene: 18. Looked up from germline, CDR1 is SQVTM and CDR2 is ANQGSEA. For the CDR3, the DNA is TGCAGCGCCCGAGGGGTAACAGGGGAGTGGAGCACTGAAGCTTTCTTT. Its protein product is CSARGVTGEWSTEAFF.

The V call is TRBV10-1, the J call TRBJ2-1, with a possible D match to TRBD2 (7 bases). Germline V gene data show CDR1 as WNHNN and CDR2 as SYGVQD (reference sequence). The CDR3 contains 14 residues. The ends were cut back, 6 bases at V and 6 bases at J, with 15 bases in the middle. CDR3 residues: CASSGGPRGNEQFF. The CDR3 DNA reads as TGCGCCAGCAGCGGGGGGCCTAGGGGCAATGAGCAGTTCTTC.

This chain joins TRBV6-5 and TRBJ1-2; a possible D gene is TRBD1 (5 bases). CDR1 MNHEY and CDR2 SVGAGI come from the germline V gene. V shed 8 bases and J shed 2 bases, with 18 bases lying between them. CDR3 length: 15 residues. CDR3 residues: CASRGTARPNYGYTF. The CDR3 region has the DNA TGTGCCAGCCGCGGGACTGCCCGGCCCAACTATGGCTACACCTTC.

The chain recombines TRBV4-1 with TRBJ2-5; 10 nucleotides agree with TRBD2. The ends lost 3 bases at V and 5 bases at J; junction bases unmatched: 9. Germline CDR1 reads MGHRA; CDR2 reads YSYEKL. The CDR3 runs 16 residues. CDR3: CASSHQWASGSETQYF. Written as DNA, the CDR3 is TGCGCCAGCAGCCACCAATGGGCTAGCGGGAGTGAGACCCAGTACTTC.